This passage covers 20 T cell receptor beta chains from one sample sequenced in a study of blood T cell repertoires in COVID-19. The method was immunoSEQ multiplex PCR; TCRdb's version includes in-frame clones alone and lacks a portion of them. The table lists roughly 200,000 clones, roughly three quarters of them singletons. The material sequenced was peripheral blood. The receptors originated from a woman of 80 years or more with COVID-19, enrolled during active disease.

This clone has a single count. The rearrangement links TRBV6-5 to TRBJ1-2; perhaps TRBD1 as D (5 bases). The length of the CDR3 is 15 residues. The V end was cut by 6 bases, the J end by 4 bases, with 18 bases between. Germline CDR1 MNHEY, CDR2 SVGAGI. The CDR3 loop is CASRTQGASIYGYTF. Written as DNA, the CDR3 is TGTGCCAGCAGAACCCAAGGGGCCAGTATCTATGGCTACACCTTC.

This clone has more than one count but fewer than ten. V is TRBV7-2 and J is TRBJ2-7; 10 bases align to TRBD2. Germline lookup yields CDR1 SGHTA and CDR2 FQGNSA. J was trimmed by 2 bases and V by 6 bases; bases with no gene match: 4. The CDR3 has 14 residues. CDR3 bases: TGTGCCAGCAGTTATAGCGGGGGGCCCTACGAGCAGTACTTC. Its translation: CASSYSGGPYEQYF.

Only one count was recorded for this clone. The rearrangement links TRBV5-1 to TRBJ2-7, with D perhaps matching TRBD2 (6 bases). Per the germline V gene, CDR1 is SGHRS and CDR2 is YFSETQ. CDR3 length equals 13 residues. The V end lost 0 bases, the J end lost 12 bases, and 16 bases lay between the germline ends. CDR3 protein: CASSLEVGLNPYF. CDR3 in DNA: TGCGCCAGCAGCTTGGAAGTGGGACTGAATCCGTACTTC.

This clone has a handful of counts. The chain recombines TRBV7-9 with TRBJ2-2; D is undetermined. Germline CDR1 and CDR2: SEHNR and FQNEAQ (reference sequence). V was trimmed by 5 bases and J by 6 bases, leaving 13 bases between them. The CDR3 is made up of 14 amino acids. The CDR3 DNA reads TGTGCCAGCAGCGAAGTGTTTCGGTCCGGGGAGCTGTTTTTT. Translating gives CASSEVFRSGELFF.

A note on this clone: Relative to the germline gene, one junction end is altered; a read error may explain this. The chain combines TRBV5-1 with TRBJ2-3; 9 nucleotides line up with TRBD2. The CDR3 is 15 residues long. Germline lookup yields CDR1 SGHRS and CDR2 YFSETQ. The CDR3 bases are TGCGCCAGCACTAGCGGGGATCCAACCACAAATACGCAGTATTTT. Protein: CASTSGDPTTNTQYF. The full variable domain, with the rest looked up from reference TRBV5-1 and TRBJ2-3, is KAGVTQTPRYLIKTRGQQVTLSCSPISGHRSVSWYQQTPGQGLQFLFEYFSETQRNKGNFPGRFSGRQFSNSRSEMNVSTLELGDSALYLCASTSGDPTTNTQYFGPGTRLTVL.

The rearrangement joins TRBV7-9 to TRBJ2-1, with D hard to call. Trimming left V 1 base short and J 6 bases short, with 13 bases between. Germline lookup yields CDR1 SEHNR and CDR2 FQNEAQ (reference sequence). CDR3 length: 15 residues. As DNA, the CDR3 is TGTGCCAGCAGCTTAGGTTACGGCGGAAGCAATGAGCAGTTCTTC. Residues: CASSLGYGGSNEQFF.

The chain uses TRBV4-3 and TRBJ2-5, with a tentative D call TRBD2 (6 bases). The CDR3 is 14 amino acids. The germline V gene has CDR1 LGHNA and CDR2 YSLEER. V lost 1 base, J lost 5 bases, and 11 bases lay in between. The chain's CDR3 is CASSQGLDGETQYF. The CDR3 bases are TGCGCCAGCAGCCAAGGACTAGACGGGGAGACCCAGTACTTC.

The chain combines TRBV5-6 with TRBJ1-1; TRBD1 is a possible D gene (6 bases). Per the germline V gene, CDR1 is SGHDT and CDR2 is YYEEEE. The germline V and J ends were trimmed by 5 bases and 3 bases, with 20 bases remaining between them. CDR3 size: 16 residues. CDR3 in amino acids: CASRGGLKELDTEAFF. In DNA, the CDR3 is TGTGCCAGCAGAGGGGGACTAAAGGAGCTAGACACTGAAGCTTTCTTT.

This chain links TRBV12-5 with TRBJ2-1, with 7 bases lining up with TRBD1. The CDR3 sequence is 15 residues long. Unmatched junction bases numbered 5, after V lost 0 bases and J lost 6 bases. Germline CDR1 is LGHNT and CDR2 is FRNRAP. This CDR3 reads CASGLVIAGGNEQFF. In nucleotides, the CDR3 is TGTGCTAGTGGTTTGGTAATCGCAGGGGGCAATGAGCAGTTCTTC.

This clone was recorded only once. The chain employs TRBV6-5 and TRBJ2-5; D ambiguous. Germline V gives CDR1 MNHEY, CDR2 SVGAGI. This CDR3 comprises 14 residues. Trimming removed 0 bases at V and 3 bases at J, with 8 bases between. CDR3 loop: CASSYSANKETQYF. CDR3 coding DNA: TGTGCCAGCAGTTACTCGGCCAATAAAGAGACCCAGTACTTC.

V gene TRBV10-3 combines with J gene TRBJ2-3; TRBD1 is a possible D gene (6 bases). The germline V and J ends were trimmed by 4 bases and 2 bases, with 13 bases remaining between them. The CDR3 extends over 15 amino acids. The germline gives CDR1 ENHRY, CDR2 SYGVKD. The CDR3 reads CAISGGQPNTDTQYF. Here the CDR3 DNA reads TGTGCCATCAGTGGAGGACAGCCAAACACAGATACGCAGTATTTT.

This clone was counted between two and nine times. The V and J genes are TRBV7-6 and TRBJ2-5, with D perhaps matching TRBD2 (7 bases). Looked up from germline, CDR1 is SGHVS and CDR2 is FNYEAQ. Trimming left V 0 bases short and J 4 bases short, with 12 bases between. This CDR3 has 15 amino acids. CDR3 bases: TGTGCCAGCAGCTTAGCGGGCGGGGGCCCAGAGACCCAGTACTTC. Its translation: CASSLAGGGPETQYF.

V gene TRBV5-4 combines with J gene TRBJ2-5; 9 nucleotides align to TRBD2. Trimming took 0 bases from V and 6 from J; bases not matched to a gene: 3. CDR1 is SGHNT and CDR2 is YYREEE in the germline V gene (reference sequence). CDR3 size: 14 residues. The CDR3: CASSLGSGGQTQYF. The CDR3 DNA sequence: TGTGCCAGCAGCTTGGGCAGCGGGGGGCAGACCCAGTACTTC.

V usage is TRBV7-2 and J usage is TRBJ2-1; D not resolved. Germline CDR1 is SGHTA and CDR2 is FQGNSA. The CDR3 has 15 residues. V lost 5 bases and J 0 bases, leaving 11 bases between the germline ends. The CDR3 DNA reads TGTGCCAGCAGCCTAGGGCCCGACTCCTACAATGAGCAGTTCTTC. It codes for CASSLGPDSYNEQFF.

A single count supports this clone. The CDR3 sequence: CASSRPGQGYNEQYF. The CDR3, as DNA: TGTGCCAGCAGTCGGCCGGGACAGGGTTACAACGAGCAGTACTTC. The chain recombines TRBV5-4 with TRBJ2-7; 9 bases are a match to TRBD1. The V and J ends lost 5 bases and 5 bases, in that order; junction bases with no gene match: 11. The CDR3 totals 15 residues. The germline gives CDR1 SGHNT, CDR2 YYREEE (reference sequence).

The V gene is TRBV19, the J gene TRBJ2-2; 7 positions agree with TRBD2. The germline CDR1 and CDR2 sequences are LNHDA and SQIVND (reference sequence). CDR3 length equals 16 residues. Trimming at V came to 4 bases and at J to 0 bases, leaving 5 bases not matched to a gene. CDR3 region: CASSKWLAANTGELFF. The CDR3 bases are TGTGCCAGTAGTAAATGGCTAGCGGCGAACACCGGGGAGCTGTTTTTT.

The chain has TRBV6-5 and TRBJ2-7; 7 bases are a match to TRBD2. The CDR3 sequence is 14 residues long. The trim removed 0 bases at V and 6 bases at J, leaving 5 bases unmatched. The germline gives CDR1 MNHEY, CDR2 SVGAGI. CDR3 in amino acids: CASSYSAGVSEQYF. For the CDR3, the DNA is TGTGCCAGCAGTTACTCCGCGGGAGTATCCGAGCAGTACTTC.

The genes are TRBV18 and TRBJ2-1; D is ambiguous. Germline-derived CDR1 and CDR2 are KGHSH and LQKENI. Between the trimmed V and J ends, which lost 6 bases and 2 bases, there was a span of 11 bases. CDR3 length: 14 amino acids. As DNA, the CDR3 is TGTGCCAGCTCTTTGACAAGGACCTACAATGAGCAGTTCTTC. Residues: CASSLTRTYNEQFF. The full variable domain, in which reference TRBV18 and TRBJ2-1 provide the parts outside the CDR3, is NAGVMQNPRHLVRRRGQEARLRCSPMKGHSHVYWYRQLPEEGLKFMVYLQKENIIDESGMPKERFSAEFPKEGPSILRIQQVVRGDSAAYFCASSLTRTYNEQFFGPGTRLTVL.

This sequence joins TRBV5-4 and TRBJ2-5, with 16 bases lining up with TRBD2. This CDR3 is 17 amino acids long. Germline V gene sequence: CDR1 SGHNT, CDR2 YYREEE (reference sequence). V shed 4 bases and J 1 base; nucleotides not matched to a gene: 4. The CDR3, as DNA: TGTGCCAGCAGCCGGGGACTAGCGGGAGGGGGCCAAGAGACCCAGTACTTC. Residues: CASSRGLAGGGQETQYF.

The V call is TRBV19, the J call TRBJ2-1; 12 positions agree with TRBD2. This CDR3 has 16 amino acids. Per germline, CDR1 LNHDA and CDR2 SQIVND (reference sequence). V trimming: 3 bases; J trimming: 2 bases; junction bases outside the gene matches: 2. This CDR3 is CASSIPSGRAYNEQFF. The CDR3, as DNA: TGTGCCAGTAGTATCCCTAGCGGGAGGGCCTACAATGAGCAGTTCTTC. Supplemented by reference TRBV19 and TRBJ2-1, the full variable domain reads DGGITQSPKYLFRKEGQNVTLSCEQNLNHDAMYWYRQDPGQGLRLIYYSQIVNDFQKGDIAEGYSVSREKKESFPLTVTSAQKNPTAFYLCASSIPSGRAYNEQFFGPGTRLTVL.